This entry concerns a single T cell receptor beta chain. Its antigen is currently unknown. These data belong to a study of T cell responses to AZD1222 COVID-19 vaccine. V was shortened by 2 bases and J by 6 bases, with 8 bases between the two germline ends. Germline assignment: CDR1 LNHDA and CDR2 SQIVND (reference sequence). There are 14 residues in the CDR3. TCRdb's table, derived via immunoSEQ multiplex PCR, lists solely in-frame clones and lacks some. This sample has 90,000 to 110,000 clones, with around nine tenths found just once. Study results and caveats: Of spike-specific TCRs, nearly half reportedly target regions left unmutated in variants. Mostly white British, mostly female donors; authors suggested clonal diversity may be underestimated. Two AZD1222 administrations were followed by greater Spike-specific TCR breadth and depth. Recipients of AZD1222 seropositive at baseline numbered only 5 to 7.

This material consisted of peripheral blood, taken on day 0 of AZD1222 vaccination. The chain links TRBV19 to TRBJ1-6; D is possibly TRBD1 (5 bases). The sequence came from an adult in good health. Here the CDR3 reads CASSIIQANSPLHF. The CDR3 region has the DNA TGTGCCAGTAGTATAATACAGGCTAATTCACCCCTCCACTTT.